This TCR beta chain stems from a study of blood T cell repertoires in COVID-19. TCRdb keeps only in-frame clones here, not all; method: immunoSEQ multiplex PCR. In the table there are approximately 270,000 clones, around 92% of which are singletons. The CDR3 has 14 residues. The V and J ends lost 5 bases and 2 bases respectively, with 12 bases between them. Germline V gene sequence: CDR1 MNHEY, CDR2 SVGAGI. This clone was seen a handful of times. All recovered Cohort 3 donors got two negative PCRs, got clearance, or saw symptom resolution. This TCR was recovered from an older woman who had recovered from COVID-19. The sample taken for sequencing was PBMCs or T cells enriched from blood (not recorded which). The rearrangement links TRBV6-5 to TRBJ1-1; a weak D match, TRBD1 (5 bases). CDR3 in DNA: TGTGCCAGCAGTCCAAGGGGAATTAACACTGAAGCTTTCTTT. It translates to CASSPRGINTEAFF.